This passage covers 15 T cell receptor beta chains from one sample sequenced in a study of T cell responses to AZD1222 COVID-19 vaccine (dated by TCRdb to the early 2020s). The receptor library was made with the immunoSEQ multiplex PCR assay. As stored in TCRdb, this immuneACCESS dataset retains in-frame rearrangements with V and J assigned. A fraction of the clones does not appear; measured against another copy, unresolved V genes explain less than half of the discrepancy, and the remainder lacks a known reason. For this sample there are 100,000 to 150,000 clones; more than 70% appear just once. 4.2% of the sample belongs to the ten largest clones. In light of the paper, this sample's time point label describes: baseline before first vaccination. The starting material was peripheral blood, obtained on day 0 of AZD1222 vaccination. All receptors come from an adult in good health.

V usage is TRBV7-2 and J usage is TRBJ2-1; D is ambiguous. The CDR3 runs to 14 residues. Germline V gene sequence: CDR1 SGHTA, CDR2 FQGNSA. Between the trimmed V and J ends, which lost 2 bases and 5 bases, there was a span of 10 bases. For the CDR3, the DNA is TGTGCCAGCAGCTTACTTACGGCACACAATGAGCAGTTCTTC. Residues: CASSLLTAHNEQFF.

The chain joins TRBV25-1 to TRBJ1-5; TRBD1 is a possible D gene (5 bases). This CDR3 contains 16 residues. Deletions cut 6 bases from V and 2 bases from J, with 17 bases between. Germline-derived CDR1 and CDR2 are MGHDK and SYGVNS. This CDR3 reads CASRPKRGEGNQPQHF. Written as DNA, the CDR3 is TGTGCCAGCAGGCCTAAGAGAGGGGAGGGCAATCAGCCCCAGCATTTT.

V is TRBV28 and J is TRBJ2-5; unclear D gene. The CDR3 is made up of 14 amino acids. CDR1 and CDR2 (germline): MDHEN, SYDVKM. V lost 4 bases to trimming and J lost 5 bases, with 14 bases between them. The CDR3 here is CASSSRPGRETQYF. DNA for the CDR3: TGTGCCAGCAGTTCCCGACCTGGACGGGAGACCCAGTACTTC.

The V gene is TRBV5-5, the J gene TRBJ1-6; 9 bases align to TRBD1. The CDR3 totals 18 residues. Germline CDR1 SGHKS, CDR2 YYEKEE (reference sequence). Unmatched junction bases numbered 10, after V lost 2 bases and J lost 4 bases. This chain's CDR3 is CASSFGTGRGGYNSPLHF. CDR3 bases: TGTGCCAGCAGCTTTGGGACAGGGAGAGGGGGGTATAATTCACCCCTCCACTTT.

The V call is TRBV5-4, the J call TRBJ2-7; D is perhaps TRBD1 (6 bases). Trimming removed 3 bases at V and 6 bases at J, with 13 bases between. Germline V gives CDR1 SGHNT, CDR2 YYREEE (reference sequence). The CDR3 covers 13 residues. The DNA for the CDR3 is TGTGCCAGCAGCTCCTATACAGGGTTCGAGCAGTACTTC. Amino acid sequence: CASSSYTGFEQYF. Together with reference TRBV5-4 and TRBJ2-7, the CDR3 gives the full variable domain: ETGVTQSPTHLIKTRGQQVTLRCSSQSGHNTVSWYQQALGQGPQFIFQYYREEENGRGNFPPRFSGLQFPNYSSELNVNALELDDSALYLCASSSYTGFEQYFGPGTRLTVT.

This chain connects TRBV7-8 to TRBJ2-7, with D unclear. Deletions cut 1 base from V and 0 bases from J, with 7 bases between. Germline V gene sequence: CDR1 SGHVS, CDR2 FQNEAQ. This CDR3 comprises 14 residues. The DNA for the CDR3 is TGTGCCAGCAGCTTAGTTCGGAACTCCTACGAGCAGTACTTC. Translating gives CASSLVRNSYEQYF.

The V and J genes are TRBV30 and TRBJ1-1; 9 bases fit TRBD1. Germline lookup yields CDR1 GTSNPN and CDR2 SVGIG (reference sequence). This CDR3 comprises 15 residues. After removal of 3 bases from V and 11 bases from J, the junction contained 16 bases not matched to a gene. CDR3 sequence (DNA): TGTGCCTGGAGGCCGTGGGACAGGGAGGGCCAAGGGGCTTTCTTT. It specifies CAWRPWDREGQGAFF.

V and J are TRBV11-1 and TRBJ1-2, with D hard to call. The germline CDR1 and CDR2 sequences are SGHAT and FQDESV (reference sequence). V was clipped by 0 bases and J by 3 bases, with 8 bases between them. The CDR3 is 14 amino acids. The CDR3 DNA sequence: TGTGCCAGCAGCTTAGCGAGTGGCGACTATGGCTACACCTTC. Translation gives CASSLASGDYGYTF.

The J gene is TRBJ2-7, the V gene TRBV7-8; perhaps TRBD1 as D (5 bases). The CDR3 totals 14 residues. CDR1 and CDR2 from the germline V gene are SGHVS and FQNEAQ. V lost 4 bases, J lost 5 bases, and 15 bases lay in between. This CDR3 reads CASSYSRVSHEQYF. The CDR3 coding sequence is TGTGCCAGCAGCTACAGCAGGGTGAGCCACGAGCAGTACTTC. Together with reference TRBV7-8 and TRBJ2-7, the CDR3 gives the full variable domain: GAGVSQSPRYKVAKRGQDVALRCDPISGHVSLFWYQQALGQGPEFLTYFQNEAQLDKSGLPSDRFFAERPEGSVSTLKIQRTQQEDSAVYLCASSYSRVSHEQYFGPGTRLTVT.

This chain connects TRBV18 to TRBJ2-7, with D possibly matching TRBD2 (6 bases). Germline-derived CDR1 and CDR2 are KGHSH and LQKENI. The V end was cut by 3 bases, the J end by 2 bases, with 20 bases between. This CDR3 has 17 amino acids. The CDR3 region is CASSPGTRGGFTYEQYF. In DNA form, the CDR3 reads TGTGCCAGCTCACCCGGGACCCGGGGAGGATTCACCTACGAGCAGTACTTC.

The chain links TRBV3-1 (or the pseudogene TRBV3-2) to TRBJ1-4, with TRBD1 matching over 7 bases. The ends lost 8 bases at V and 0 bases at J; junction bases unmatched: 6. Germline lookup yields CDR1 LGHDT and CDR2 YNNKEL (reference sequence). The CDR3 loop spans 15 amino acids. The CDR3 spells CASSGTVATNEKLFF. CDR3 DNA: TGTGCCAGCTCCGGGACAGTCGCAACTAATGAAAAACTGTTTTTT.

The chain carries TRBV11-2 and TRBJ2-5; 9 positions match TRBD2. The germline gives CDR1 SGHAT, CDR2 FQNNGV. J lost 5 bases, V lost 1 base, and 5 bases had no gene match. The CDR3 has 15 residues. The DNA for the CDR3 is TGTGCCAGCAGCTTAGGCGGGGGGGCCCGTGAGACCCAGTACTTC. It yields the protein CASSLGGGARETQYF.

The chain's CDR3 is CASSFKGRPYEQYF. The CDR3 DNA sequence: TGTGCCAGCAGTTTCAAGGGGCGCCCCTACGAGCAGTACTTC. The chain carries TRBV28 and TRBJ2-7, with a possible D match to TRBD1 (5 bases). Deletions cut 3 bases from V and 2 bases from J, with 11 bases between. Germline values: CDR1 MDHEN, CDR2 SYDVKM. This CDR3 spans 14 amino acids.

The rearrangement uses TRBV15 and TRBJ2-1, with D uncertain. The V and J ends lost 1 base and 2 bases respectively, with 12 bases between them. There are 16 residues in the CDR3. The germline CDR1 and CDR2 sequences are LNHNV and YYDKDF (reference sequence). The CDR3 bases are TGTGCCACCAGCAGAGGGGAAGGGAACCCCTACAATGAGCAGTTCTTC. It codes for CATSRGEGNPYNEQFF.

The J gene is TRBJ1-6, the V gene TRBV7-2, with D unclear. V was trimmed by 1 base and J by 9 bases, leaving 19 bases between them. The CDR3 has 17 amino acids. The germline V gene encodes CDR1 SGHTA and CDR2 FQGNSA. CDR3 protein: CASSLVPILNWGSPLHF. For the CDR3, the DNA is TGTGCCAGCAGCTTAGTCCCCATCTTAAACTGGGGTTCACCCCTCCACTTT.